This T cell receptor (beta chain) was sequenced during a study of T cell changes during pregnancy in multiple sclerosis. Profiled with immunoSEQ multiplex PCR; TCRdb holds only in-frame clones, not every one. The sample carries some 70,000 clones, more than 80% recorded once. The CDR3 runs 13 residues. Trimming shortened V by 4 bases and J by 2 bases, and 9 bases separated the two germline ends. Germline V gives CDR1 SGHDN, CDR2 FVKESK. The sequences come from peripheral blood, collected in the second trimester of pregnancy. This chain links TRBV14 with TRBJ2-7; possibly TRBD1 for D (6 bases). The TCR sequence derives from a female donor in good health, enrolled as a control in a pregnancy study. CDR3 in amino acids: CASSPRGTYEQYF. Written as DNA, the CDR3 is TGTGCCAGCAGCCCCAGGGGCACCTACGAGCAGTACTTC.